This passage covers 4 T cell receptor beta chains from one sample sequenced in a study of CD8+ T cells in alopecia areata. Sequencing used cDNA as its template, made by extracting RNA and reverse transcribing it. Here immunoSEQ multiplex PCR was the method, and the copy in TCRdb shows in-frame clones only, minus some. This sample has about 120,000 clones, each found more than once. The sequenced material came from lesional skin. The origin of the receptors is a C3H/HeJ mouse with alopecia areata. The MHC haplotype of the strain is H2-k.

As regards this clone: The translated DNA and TCRdb's protein are not identical at residue 11; the protein here was translated from the DNA. The genes and germline here are from mouse. Coverage ceases 3 residues before the CDR3 finishes, and the germline J gene fills in the end. The chain has TRBV1 and TRBJ1-3, with D possibly being TRBD1 (5 bases). The CDR3 runs 14 residues. Germline-derived CDR1 and CDR2 are NSQYPW and LRSPGD (reference sequence). With 6 bases removed from V and 2 bases from J, the gap between germline ends came to 11 bases. CDR3 bases read: TGCACCTGCAGCGTCGGCAGGGCTGGAAATACG. It encodes CTCSVGRAGNT. The whole CDR3 reads CTCSVGRAGNTLYF.

For this clone: The TCRdb protein and the DNA translation do not line up at residue 14; the protein shown here was made by translating the DNA. Mouse gene names apply. The read stops 3 residues short of the end of the CDR3; the missing end is completed from the germline J gene. The genes are TRBV12-2 and TRBJ1-3; TRBD1 might be the D (5 bases). Trimming left V 0 bases short and J 0 bases short, with 14 bases between. Per the germline V gene, CDR1 is SGHLS and CDR2 is HYDKME. CDR3 length equals 17 residues. The CDR3 protein is CASSLREGYNSGNTLYF. Partial CDR3 DNA: TGTGCCAGCTCTCTCAGAGAGGGGTATAATTCTGGAAATACG.

For this clone: The protein here is the DNA translation, as the TCRdb protein differs from it at residue 12. Germline and genes: mouse. The observed sequence ends 3 residues before the CDR3 terminus, with the missing tail filled in from the germline J gene. The chain carries TRBV1 and TRBJ1-6; 7 bases match TRBD1. Being an ORF, TRBJ1-6 has a function that is uncertain. The V and J ends lost 4 bases and 5 bases, in that order; junction bases with no gene match: 5. This CDR3 is 15 amino acids long. CDR1 is NSQYPW, CDR2 LRSPGD, per germline (reference sequence). Incomplete CDR3 DNA: TGCACCTGCAGTGTTAAACAGGGGAATAATTCGCCC. It translates to CTCSVKQGNNSP. The whole CDR3 protein is CTCSVKQGNNSPLYF.

This clone has only a few counts. Any gene name here is a mouse gene name. Sequencing ends 4 residues short of the CDR3 end; the germline J gene provides the rest. The chain employs TRBV13-1 and TRBJ1-2, with TRBD1 matching 8 bases. In germline, CDR1 is NSHNY, CDR2 SYGAGN. This CDR3 has 13 residues. The DNA read from the CDR3 is TGTGCCAGCAGTGATGCCAGGGGGCGC. Its protein is CASSDARGR. The whole CDR3 region reads CASSDARGRDYTF.